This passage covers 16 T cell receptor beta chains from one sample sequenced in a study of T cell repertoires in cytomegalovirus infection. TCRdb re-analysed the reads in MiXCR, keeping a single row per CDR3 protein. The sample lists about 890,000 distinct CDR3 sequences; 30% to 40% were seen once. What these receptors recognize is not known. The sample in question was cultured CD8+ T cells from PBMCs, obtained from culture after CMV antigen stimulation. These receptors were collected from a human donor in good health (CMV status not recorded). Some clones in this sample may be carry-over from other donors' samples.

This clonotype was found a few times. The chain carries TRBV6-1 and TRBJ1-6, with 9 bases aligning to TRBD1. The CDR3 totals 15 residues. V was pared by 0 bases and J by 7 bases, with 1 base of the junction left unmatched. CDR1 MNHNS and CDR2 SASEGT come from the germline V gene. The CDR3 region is CASSEATGGNSPLHF. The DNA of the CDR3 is TGTGCCAGCAGTGAAGCGACAGGGGGGAATTCACCCCTCCACTTT.

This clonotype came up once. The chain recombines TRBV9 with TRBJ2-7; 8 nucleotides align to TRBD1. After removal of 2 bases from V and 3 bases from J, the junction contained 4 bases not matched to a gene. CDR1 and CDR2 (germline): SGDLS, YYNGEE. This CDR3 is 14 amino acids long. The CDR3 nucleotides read TGTGCCAGCAGCGTTGAACAGGGGGACTACGAGCAGTACTTC. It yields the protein CASSVEQGDYEQYF. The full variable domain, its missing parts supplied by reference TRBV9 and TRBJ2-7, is DSGVTQTPKHLITATGQRVTLRCSPRSGDLSVYWYQQSLDQGLQFLIQYYNGEERAKGNILERFSAQQFPDLHSELNLSSLELGDSALYFCASSVEQGDYEQYFGPGTRLTVT.

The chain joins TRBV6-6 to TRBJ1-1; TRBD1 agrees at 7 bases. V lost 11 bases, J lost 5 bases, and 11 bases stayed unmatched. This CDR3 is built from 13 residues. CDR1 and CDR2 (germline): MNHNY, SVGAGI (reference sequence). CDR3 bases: TGTGCCTCCCAGGGGGGGGCGGAAACTGAAGCTTTCTTT. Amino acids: CASQGGAETEAFF.

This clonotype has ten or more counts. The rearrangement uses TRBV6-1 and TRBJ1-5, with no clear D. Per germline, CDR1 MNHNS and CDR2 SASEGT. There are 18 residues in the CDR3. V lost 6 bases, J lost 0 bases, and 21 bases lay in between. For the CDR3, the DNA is TGTGCCAGCAGCAACGACCCCGGCAGCCTTTATAGCAATCAGCCCCAGCATTTT. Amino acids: CASSNDPGSLYSNQPQHF.

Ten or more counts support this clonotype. In nucleotides, the CDR3 is TGTGCCAGCAGCGTAGCTGACAGCGCTGGAAACACCATATATTTT. This gives the protein CASSVADSAGNTIYF. The chain links TRBV9 to TRBJ1-3; D perhaps matches TRBD1 (5 bases). V was shortened by 0 bases and J by 2 bases, with 9 bases between the two germline ends. The V gene's germline CDR1 is SGDLS and CDR2 YYNGEE. The CDR3 runs to 15 residues. The variable domain in full, with the rest retrieved from reference TRBV9 and TRBJ1-3, is DSGVTQTPKHLITATGQRVTLRCSPRSGDLSVYWYQQSLDQGLQFLIQYYNGEERAKGNILERFSAQQFPDLHSELNLSSLELGDSALYFCASSVADSAGNTIYFGEGSWLTVV.

The CDR3 sequence is CATDGANTEAFF. For the CDR3, the DNA is TGTGCCACCGACGGTGCGAACACTGAAGCTTTCTTT. The rearrangement links TRBV6-1 to TRBJ1-1; D uncertain. Germline-derived CDR1 and CDR2 are MNHNS and SASEGT. The CDR3 runs to 12 residues. The V and J ends lost 10 bases and 1 base respectively, with 10 bases between them.

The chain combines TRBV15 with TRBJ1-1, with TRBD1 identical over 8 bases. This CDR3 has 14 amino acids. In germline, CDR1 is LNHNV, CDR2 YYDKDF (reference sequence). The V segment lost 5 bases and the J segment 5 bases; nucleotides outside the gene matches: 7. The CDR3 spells CATSGRGRGTEAFF. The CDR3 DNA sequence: TGTGCCACCAGCGGCAGGGGGCGGGGGACTGAAGCTTTCTTT.

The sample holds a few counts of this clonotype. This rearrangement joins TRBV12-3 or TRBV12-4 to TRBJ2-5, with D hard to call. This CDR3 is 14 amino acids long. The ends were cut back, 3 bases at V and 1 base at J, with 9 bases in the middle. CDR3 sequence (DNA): TGTGCCAGCAGTTTTCTGATGATCCAAGAGACCCAGTACTTC. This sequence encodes CASSFLMIQETQYF.

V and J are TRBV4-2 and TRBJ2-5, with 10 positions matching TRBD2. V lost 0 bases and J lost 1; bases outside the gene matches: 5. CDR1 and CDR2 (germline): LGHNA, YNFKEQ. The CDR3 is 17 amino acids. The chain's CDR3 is CASSQDGLAGAQETQYF. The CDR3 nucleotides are TGTGCCAGCAGCCAAGATGGGCTAGCGGGGGCCCAAGAGACCCAGTACTTC.

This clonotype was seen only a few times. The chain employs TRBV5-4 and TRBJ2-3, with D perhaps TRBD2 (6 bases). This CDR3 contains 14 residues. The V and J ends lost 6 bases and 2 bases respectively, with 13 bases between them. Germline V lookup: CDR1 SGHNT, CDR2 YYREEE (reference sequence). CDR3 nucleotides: TGTGCCAGCATGCCCGGGAGCCCCACAGATACGCAGTATTTT. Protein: CASMPGSPTDTQYF.

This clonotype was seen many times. CDR3 in DNA: TGTGCCAGCAGTAATAGGGCCCTTCAGGACGAGCAGTACTTC. Its protein product is CASSNRALQDEQYF. The chain uses TRBV6-1 and TRBJ2-7, with D uncertain. Germline V gives CDR1 MNHNS, CDR2 SASEGT. Deletions cut 5 bases from V and 5 bases from J, with 16 bases between. This CDR3 is 14 amino acids long.

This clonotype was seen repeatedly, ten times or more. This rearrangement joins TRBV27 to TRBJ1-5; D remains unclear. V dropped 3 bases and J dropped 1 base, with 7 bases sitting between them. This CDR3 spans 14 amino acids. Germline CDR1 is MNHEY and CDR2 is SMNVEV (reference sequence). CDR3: CASSFGQSNQPQHF. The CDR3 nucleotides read TGTGCCAGCAGTTTCGGGCAGAGCAATCAGCCCCAGCATTTT.

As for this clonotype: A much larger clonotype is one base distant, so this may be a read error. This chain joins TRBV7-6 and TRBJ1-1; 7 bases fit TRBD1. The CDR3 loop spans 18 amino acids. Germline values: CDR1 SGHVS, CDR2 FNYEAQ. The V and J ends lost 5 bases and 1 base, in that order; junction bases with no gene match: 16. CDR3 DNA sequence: TGTGCCAGCAGCATTGCGGAGATCAGGGGGGCCAGGAACACTGAAGCTTTCTTT. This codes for CASSIAEIRGARNTEAFF.

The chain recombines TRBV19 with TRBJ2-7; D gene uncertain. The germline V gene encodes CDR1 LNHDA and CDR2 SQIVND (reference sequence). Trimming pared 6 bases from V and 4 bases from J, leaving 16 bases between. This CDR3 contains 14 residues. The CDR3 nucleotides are TGTGCCAGTAGCCTCTCGGACGCTCTTTACGAGCAGTACTTC. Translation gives CASSLSDALYEQYF.

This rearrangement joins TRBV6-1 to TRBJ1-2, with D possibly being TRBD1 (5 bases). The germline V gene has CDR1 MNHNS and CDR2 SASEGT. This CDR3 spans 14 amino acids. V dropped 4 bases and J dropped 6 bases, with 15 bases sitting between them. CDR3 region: CASSAGSLVHGYTF. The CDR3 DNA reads TGTGCCAGCAGTGCAGGGTCCTTGGTCCATGGCTACACCTTC.

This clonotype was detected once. CDR3 DNA: TGTGCCAGCAGTATAGCGGGACTAGCCACCGGGGAGCTGTTTTTT. Translating it yields CASSIAGLATGELFF. The V call is TRBV27, the J call TRBJ2-2; 9 bases align to TRBD2. This CDR3 is built from 15 residues. Trimming cost V 5 bases and J 4 bases; bases outside gene matches: 5. Looked up from germline, CDR1 is MNHEY and CDR2 is SMNVEV (reference sequence).